The 23 T cell receptor beta chains in this list originate from one sample, sequenced in a study of blood T cell repertoires in COVID-19. Using immunoSEQ multiplex PCR, the repertoire was profiled, and TCRdb retains in-frame clones only, with some absent. Altogether some 400,000 clones are present, roughly 77% being singletons, with the ten largest covering 0.85% to 1.2%. The sequenced sample was peripheral blood. These receptors all come from a human donor with acute or convalescent COVID-19. The donor label of this sample is uncertain.

The genes are TRBV10-3 and TRBJ1-3; D is undetermined. Trimming cost V 10 bases and J 2 bases, with 9 bases left between them. Germline CDR1 reads ENHRY; CDR2 reads SYGVKD. The CDR3 runs to 12 residues. CDR3 sequence: CATTQTGNTIYF. Here the CDR3 DNA reads TGTGCCACCACACAAACTGGAAACACCATATATTTT.

The chain uses TRBV19 and TRBJ1-2; D is unresolved. Trimming removed 7 bases at V and 4 bases at J, with 22 bases between. Germline V lookup: CDR1 LNHDA, CDR2 SQIVND (reference sequence). CDR3 length equals 16 residues. CDR3: CASIPGAGVAGYGYTF. The CDR3 nucleotides are TGTGCCAGTATACCGGGCGCGGGAGTGGCTGGCTATGGCTACACCTTC.

The rearrangement joins TRBV10-1 to TRBJ2-3; D is perhaps TRBD2 (6 bases). The germline CDR1 and CDR2 sequences are WNHNN and SYGVQD (reference sequence). V lost 4 bases and J 0 bases, leaving 8 bases between the germline ends. CDR3 length equals 14 residues. The DNA of the CDR3 is TGCGCCAGCAGTGTCGGGGGTAGCACAGATACGCAGTATTTT. Translated: CASSVGGSTDTQYF.

The chain joins TRBV15 to TRBJ2-2; D is uncertain. CDR1 LNHNV and CDR2 YYDKDF come from the germline V gene (reference sequence). CDR3 size: 15 residues. V was trimmed by 0 bases and J by 4 bases, leaving 9 bases between them. In nucleotides, the CDR3 is TGTGCCACCAGCAGAGATCATCAGCGCACCGGGGAGCTGTTTTTT. It encodes CATSRDHQRTGELFF.

The chain combines TRBV10-3 with TRBJ2-1; TRBD1 agrees at 11 bases. The V and J ends lost 10 bases and 6 bases, in that order; junction bases with no gene match: 2. Per germline, CDR1 ENHRY and CDR2 SYGVKD. The CDR3 is 12 amino acids. In DNA form, the CDR3 reads TGTGCCACGGGGACAGGGGGCAATGAGCAGTTCTTC. Amino acids: CATGTGGNEQFF.

This sequence joins TRBV5-5 and TRBJ1-5; 7 nucleotides match TRBD1. V shed 1 base, J shed 1 base, and the junction held 5 bases outside the gene matches. The CDR3 covers 16 residues. Germline V gene data show CDR1 as SGHKS and CDR2 as YYEKEE (reference sequence). The chain's CDR3 is CASSLIGQVSNQPQHF. CDR3 DNA: TGTGCCAGCAGCTTGATTGGACAGGTCAGCAATCAGCCCCAGCATTTT.

This clone was counted once. This chain connects TRBV6-5 to TRBJ1-1; the D gene is possibly TRBD1 (6 bases). The CDR3 consists of 15 residues. Trimming removed 4 bases from V and 4 bases from J, with 16 bases in between. Germline lookup yields CDR1 MNHEY and CDR2 SVGAGI. The CDR3 region is CASSLQGRGATEAFF. CDR3 nucleotide sequence: TGTGCCAGCAGTTTACAGGGCAGAGGCGCCACTGAAGCTTTCTTT.

The rearrangement links TRBV10-1 to TRBJ2-4; D unclear. Germline CDR1 is WNHNN and CDR2 is SYGVQD (reference sequence). The V end was cut by 4 bases, the J end by 0 bases, with 10 bases between. CDR3 size: 15 residues. CDR3 sequence (DNA): TGCGCCAGCAGTGTGTCACGAGTAGCCAAAAACATTCAGTACTTC. It specifies CASSVSRVAKNIQYF.

This clone was seen once. The chain joins TRBV3-1 (or the pseudogene TRBV3-2) to TRBJ1-1, with 8 bases that match TRBD1. The V segment lost 7 bases and the J segment 4 bases; nucleotides outside the gene matches: 8. This CDR3 spans 14 amino acids. Germline loops: CDR1 LGHDT, CDR2 YNNKEL (reference sequence). Written as DNA, the CDR3 is TGTGCCAGCATTTCAGGGGGCTCTGGCACTGAAGCTTTCTTT. Residues: CASISGGSGTEAFF.

V is TRBV6-5 and J is TRBJ1-2; 10 positions agree with TRBD1. Looked up from germline, CDR1 is MNHEY and CDR2 is SVGAGI. The CDR3 extends over 15 amino acids. V lost 10 bases, J lost 5 bases, and 13 bases stayed unmatched. The CDR3 sequence is CAIRRGTGANYGYTF. The CDR3 coding sequence is TGTGCCATCAGAAGAGGGACAGGGGCGAATTATGGCTACACCTTC.

This clone appeared once. Different DNA sequences within this sample yield the same CDR3. The chain recombines TRBV7-9 with TRBJ1-1; D might be TRBD1 (5 bases). The CDR3 sequence is 14 residues long. In germline, CDR1 is SEHNR, CDR2 FQNEAQ (reference sequence). Trimming removed 2 bases from V and 1 base from J, with 8 bases in between. For the CDR3, the DNA is TGTGCCAGCAGCTTAAGGCAGGGGAACACTGAAGCTTTCTTT. Encoded protein: CASSLRQGNTEAFF.

This clone occurred a few times. Other DNA sequences in this sample translate to the same CDR3. CDR3 DNA sequence: TGTGCCAGCAGTGAAGAGGCAGGGTGGACTGAAGCTTTCTTT. It codes for CASSEEAGWTEAFF. V usage is TRBV6-1 and J usage is TRBJ1-1; maybe TRBD1 (5 bases). CDR1 and CDR2 from the germline V gene are MNHNS and SASEGT. This CDR3 spans 14 amino acids. The V gene lost 1 base and the J gene lost 5 bases, with 11 bases spanning the gap.

The rearrangement uses TRBV10-3 and TRBJ1-1; TRBD1 matches at 9 bases. After removal of 7 bases from V and 4 bases from J, the junction contained 10 bases not matched to a gene. The CDR3 is 15 amino acids. Germline CDR1 is ENHRY and CDR2 is SYGVKD. Here the CDR3 reads CAINTGGAWSTEAFF. The DNA of the CDR3 is TGTGCCATCAACACAGGGGGCGCGTGGAGCACTGAAGCTTTCTTT.

The chain employs TRBV29-1 and TRBJ2-1; maybe TRBD1 (6 bases). The V gene's germline CDR1 is SQVTM and CDR2 ANQGSEA. This CDR3 has 12 amino acids. Trimming removed 7 bases from V and 10 bases from J, with 17 bases in between. The CDR3 reads CSGQVRGGEQFF. CDR3 sequence (DNA): TGCAGCGGTCAAGTCAGGGGCGGGGAGCAGTTCTTC.

The CDR3 protein is CASSQPGTGKNEQFF. In DNA, the CDR3 is TGTGCCAGCAGTCAACCCGGGACAGGGAAAAATGAGCAGTTCTTC. This sequence joins TRBV28 and TRBJ2-1, with 9 bases identical to TRBD1. This CDR3 is 15 amino acids long. The junction had 9 bases not matched to a gene; V was cut back by 5 bases and J by 7 bases. CDR1 and CDR2 from the germline V gene are MDHEN and SYDVKM.

This rearrangement joins TRBV5-6 to TRBJ1-2; 8 bases match TRBD1. Trimming took 4 bases from V and 4 from J; bases not matched to a gene: 9. CDR1 is SGHDT, CDR2 YYEEEE, per germline. The CDR3 has 15 residues. CDR3 protein: CASSPEPGTGYGYTF. For the CDR3, the DNA is TGTGCCAGCAGCCCCGAACCCGGGACAGGCTATGGCTACACCTTC.

The V gene is TRBV5-1, the J gene TRBJ1-2, with D perhaps TRBD1 (6 bases). The CDR3 covers 16 residues. Trimming took off 2 bases at V and 0 bases at J, with 14 bases between the two ends. Per germline, CDR1 SGHRS and CDR2 YFSETQ. The CDR3 nucleotides read TGCGCCAGCAGCTTAACAGGGAGCTGGACTAACTATGGCTACACCTTC. This codes for CASSLTGSWTNYGYTF. The entire variable domain, with the rest obtained from reference TRBV5-1 and TRBJ1-2, is as follows: KAGVTQTPRYLIKTRGQQVTLSCSPISGHRSVSWYQQTPGQGLQFLFEYFSETQRNKGNFPGRFSGRQFSNSRSEMNVSTLELGDSALYLCASSLTGSWTNYGYTFGSGTRLTVV.

V and J are TRBV7-2 and TRBJ1-1; 7 bases line up with TRBD1. The CDR3 spans 13 residues. Germline V gene data show CDR1 as SGHTA and CDR2 as FQGNSA. V dropped 4 bases and J dropped 5; count of bases not matched to a gene: 4. In nucleotides, the CDR3 is TGTGCCAGCAGCTCCACAGGGGTTACTGAAGCTTTCTTT. Its translation: CASSSTGVTEAFF.

This CDR3 is CASSYPVFEAFF. The DNA of the CDR3 is TGTGCCAGCAGTTATCCGGTCTTTGAAGCTTTCTTT. The J gene is TRBJ1-1, the V gene TRBV6-2 or TRBV6-3, with unresolved D. With 3 bases removed from V and 7 bases from J, the gap between germline ends came to 9 bases. The CDR3 is 12 residues long. CDR1 and CDR2 (germline): MNHEY, SVGEGT.

The chain carries TRBV3-1 (or the pseudogene TRBV3-2) and TRBJ2-5, with 8 bases identical to TRBD1. CDR3 length: 13 amino acids. CDR1 is LGHDT and CDR2 is YNNKEL in the germline V gene (reference sequence). J gave up 6 bases and V 5 bases, and 5 bases lay outside the gene matches. CDR3 sequence reads: CASSGQGLKTQYF. CDR3 sequence (DNA): TGTGCCAGCAGCGGACAGGGTTTGAAGACCCAGTACTTC.

A note on this clone: Other DNA sequences in this specimen translate into the identical CDR3. The chain links TRBV19 to TRBJ1-2; TRBD1 matches at 9 bases. The CDR3 is 12 amino acids. From germline, CDR1 is LNHDA and CDR2 SQIVND (reference sequence). V gave up 6 bases and J gave up 4 bases; unmatched junction bases: 0. CDR3 loop: CASRDRGYGYTF. The CDR3 DNA reads TGTGCCAGTAGGGACAGGGGCTATGGCTACACCTTC. Looking up the rest from reference TRBV19 and TRBJ1-2 gives the full variable domain: DGGITQSPKYLFRKEGQNVTLSCEQNLNHDAMYWYRQDPGQGLRLIYYSQIVNDFQKGDIAEGYSVSREKKESFPLTVTSAQKNPTAFYLCASRDRGYGYTFGSGTRLTVV.

The chain combines TRBV11-2 with TRBJ1-1, with a weak D call TRBD1 (6 bases). Germline lookup yields CDR1 SGHAT and CDR2 FQNNGV. V was shortened by 4 bases and J by 8 bases, with 14 bases between the two germline ends. The CDR3 length is 13 residues. As DNA, the CDR3 is TGTGCCAGCAGCTCTAGTAATGGGGGCGAAGCTTTCTTT. Translated: CASSSSNGGEAFF.

CDR3 residues: CASSTLDTSYEQYF. CDR3 bases: TGTGCCAGTAGTACCCTCGACACTTCCTACGAGCAGTACTTC. J is TRBJ2-7 and V is TRBV19; D not resolved. The CDR3 totals 14 residues. Germline values: CDR1 LNHDA, CDR2 SQIVND (reference sequence). V was shortened by 4 bases and J by 1 base, with 11 bases between the two germline ends.